This T cell receptor (beta chain) derives from a study of blood T cell repertoires in COVID-19. About the study: Sites across the United States, Italy and Spain contributed samples from acute and convalescent COVID-19. T cells, B-cell-depleted T cells, or PBMCs provided the cDNA or gDNA that served as material.

CDR3 length: 15 residues. Trimming took 2 bases from V and 0 from J, leaving 8 bases between them. Germline V gene sequence: CDR1 SGHTA, CDR2 FQGNSA. Per the original data handling: Using reference gene primer amplification, nucleated cell counts were estimated. Here immunoSEQ multiplex PCR was the method, and the copy in TCRdb shows in-frame clones only, minus some. That table gives V, J and clone size, and the DNA gave D and trimming. The data hold about 44,000 clones, with roughly 90% observed a single time. This chain joins TRBV7-2 and TRBJ1-3; D unresolved. Sequenced: peripheral blood. This clonotype originated in a woman older than 75 in a cohort sampled during active or convalescent COVID-19. As DNA, the CDR3 is TGTGCCAGCAGCTTATCCCACGGCTCTGGAAACACCATATATTTT. Its translation: CASSLSHGSGNTIYF. Full variable domain (outside the CDR3, taken from reference TRBV7-2 and TRBJ1-3): GAGVSQSPSNKVTEKGKDVELRCDPISGHTALYWYRQSLGQGLEFLIYFQGNSAPDKSGLPSDRFSAERTGGSVSTLTIQRTQQEDSAVYLCASSLSHGSGNTIYFGEGSWLTVV.